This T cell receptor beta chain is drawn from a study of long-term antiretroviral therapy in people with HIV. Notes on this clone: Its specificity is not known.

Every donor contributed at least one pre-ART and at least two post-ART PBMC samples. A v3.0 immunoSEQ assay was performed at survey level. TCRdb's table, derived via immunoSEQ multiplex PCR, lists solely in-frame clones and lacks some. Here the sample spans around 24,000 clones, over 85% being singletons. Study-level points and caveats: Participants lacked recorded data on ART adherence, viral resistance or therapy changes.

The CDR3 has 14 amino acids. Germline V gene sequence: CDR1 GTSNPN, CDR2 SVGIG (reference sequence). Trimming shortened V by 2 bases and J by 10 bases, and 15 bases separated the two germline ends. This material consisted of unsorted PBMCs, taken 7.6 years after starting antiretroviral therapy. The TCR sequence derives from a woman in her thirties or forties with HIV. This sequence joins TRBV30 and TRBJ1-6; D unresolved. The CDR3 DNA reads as TGTGCCTGGAGTTCGTTTATTCCGCGGTCACCCCTCCACTTT. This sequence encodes CAWSSFIPRSPLHF.